This T cell receptor beta chain was documented in a study of T cells in Graves' hyperthyroidism and ophthalmopathy. Study as a whole: Upon initial diagnosis and before any treatment, peripheral blood was collected. Study outcomes and limitations: Progression to ophthalmopathy was predicted a median of approximately 6.4 months early. Blood also held most thyroid clonotypes expanded beyond 0.001.

The table lists this clonotype with a few counts. What it binds is unknown. RNA transcripts gave rise to amplified TCR beta CDR3 regions. HTBI primers were used for first-round RT-PCR of the TCR CDR3. Using its own MiXCR run on the multiplex PCR reads, TCRdb lists one record per CDR3 protein. The repertoire holds roughly 350,000 distinct CDR3 sequences, approximately 15% seen once, with just under 25% in the top ten. The receptor's source is a woman aged 30 to 39 with Graves' hyperthyroidism. The source material was blood.

CDR3 amino acids: CASSQGASGNSGANVLTF. CDR3 in DNA: TGTGCCAGCAGCCAAGGGGCTAGCGGGAACTCTGGGGCCAACGTCCTGACTTTC. The rearrangement uses TRBV3-1 and TRBJ2-6; 9 bases are shared with TRBD2. CDR3 length: 18 residues. The V gene's germline CDR1 is LGHDT and CDR2 YNNKEL (reference sequence). V shed 1 base, J shed 0 bases, and the junction held 4 bases outside the gene matches.